These 10 T cell receptor beta chains share one sample of origin, sequenced in a study of blood T cell repertoires in COVID-19. This table comes from immunoSEQ multiplex PCR, and its TCRdb copy is limited to in-frame clones, with some not included. The sample lists 250,000 or so clones, roughly 89% occurring once. Sequenced: peripheral blood. All receptors come from a middle-aged woman who had recovered from COVID-19.

The chain links TRBV15 to TRBJ1-2; 8 bases agree with TRBD1. CDR1 is LNHNV and CDR2 is YYDKDF in the germline V gene (reference sequence). V dropped 1 base and J dropped 8; count of bases not matched to a gene: 12. The CDR3 is 16 residues long. CDR3 region: CATSRGSAGGAGGYTF. The DNA for the CDR3 is TGTGCCACCAGCAGAGGAAGCGCAGGGGGCGCGGGCGGCTACACCTTC.

The J gene is TRBJ1-4, the V gene TRBV6-5, with D tentatively TRBD1 (5 bases). The CDR3 extends over 14 amino acids. V was trimmed by 6 bases and J by 8 bases, leaving 16 bases between them. Germline CDR1 and CDR2: MNHEY and SVGAGI. CDR3 in DNA: TGTGCCAGCAGCCGCCTCGGGGGGGACGAAAAACTGTTTTTT. It encodes CASSRLGGDEKLFF.

The table lists this clone with a few counts. The rearrangement uses TRBV24-1 and TRBJ2-7; the D gene is possibly TRBD2 (6 bases). Germline V lookup: CDR1 KGHDR, CDR2 SFDVKD. The V end lost 3 bases, the J end lost 2 bases, and 10 bases lay between the germline ends. This CDR3 contains 14 residues. CDR3 protein: CATSDPREAYEQYF. The CDR3 DNA reads as TGTGCCACCAGTGATCCCAGGGAGGCCTACGAGCAGTACTTC.

This clone was recorded only once. J is TRBJ2-1 and V is TRBV5-1, with TRBD2 matching over 15 bases. V lost 0 bases, J lost 7 bases, and 11 bases stayed unmatched. CDR3 size: 19 residues. Germline-derived CDR1 and CDR2 are SGHRS and YFSETQ. CDR3 protein: CASSLAGSGTSGRTNEQFF. The CDR3 DNA follows: TGCGCCAGCAGCTTGGCCGGGAGCGGGACTAGCGGGAGGACAAATGAGCAGTTCTTC.

V gene TRBV7-8 combines with J gene TRBJ2-5; 8 bases map to TRBD1. The ends lost 1 base at V and 5 bases at J; junction bases unmatched: 9. From germline, CDR1 is SGHVS and CDR2 FQNEAQ. The CDR3 is made up of 16 amino acids. CDR3 nucleotides: TGTGCCAGCAGCTTAGATGCAGGGGGCTGGAGGGAGACCCAGTACTTC. Encoded protein: CASSLDAGGWRETQYF.

The gene calls are TRBV30 and TRBJ2-6; 11 bases are a match to TRBD1. The CDR3 is 19 residues long. V dropped 2 bases and J dropped 0; count of bases not matched to a gene: 9. Germline CDR1 reads GTSNPN; CDR2 reads SVGIG (reference sequence). This chain's CDR3 is CAWSPGQGASSSGANVLTF. CDR3 nucleotides: TGTGCCTGGAGTCCCGGACAGGGGGCTTCTAGCTCTGGGGCCAACGTCCTGACTTTC.

The chain has TRBV5-1 and TRBJ1-2; 7 positions match TRBD1. The length of the CDR3 is 15 residues. V dropped 3 bases and J dropped 5; count of bases not matched to a gene: 10. The germline V gene encodes CDR1 SGHRS and CDR2 YFSETQ. This chain's CDR3 is CASSSWTGGFYGYTF. CDR3 in DNA: TGCGCCAGCAGCTCCTGGACAGGCGGGTTTTATGGCTACACCTTC.

J is TRBJ1-2 and V is TRBV28, with 12 bases that match TRBD1. Germline trimming cut 5 bases from V and 4 bases from J; bases unmatched to any gene: 11. The CDR3 is 17 amino acids. Germline CDR1 reads MDHEN; CDR2 reads SYDVKM. The CDR3 nucleotides read TGTGCCAGCAGTCCACCGGGACAGGGGGCTTTTGGCTATGGCTACACCTTC. This codes for CASSPPGQGAFGYGYTF.

This rearrangement joins TRBV13 to TRBJ2-7; 8 nucleotides line up with TRBD1. Trimming took 3 bases from V and 4 from J; bases not matched to a gene: 14. Germline assignment: CDR1 PRHDT and CDR2 FYEKMQ (reference sequence). The CDR3 loop spans 17 amino acids. The DNA for the CDR3 is TGTGCCAGCAGCTTCGAATCAGGGGGCAGGGACCGATACGAGCAGTACTTC. This gives the protein CASSFESGGRDRYEQYF.

The chain combines TRBV7-2 with TRBJ2-3; 14 bases map to TRBD2. This CDR3 region has 19 residues. The germline gives CDR1 SGHTA, CDR2 FQGNSA. Trimming removed 1 base from V and 7 bases from J; junction bases left unmatched: 13. CDR3 residues: CASSLGGKTSGRAGNTQYF. In DNA, the CDR3 is TGTGCCAGCAGCTTAGGGGGGAAGACTAGCGGGAGGGCCGGGAATACGCAGTATTTT.